The 13 T cell receptor beta chains below come from one sample, sequenced in a study of T cell changes during pregnancy in multiple sclerosis. Here immunoSEQ multiplex PCR was the method, and the copy in TCRdb shows in-frame clones only, minus some. The table records around 58,000 clones, about 89% of them present only once. The source was CD4+ T cells from peripheral blood mononuclear cells, collected after pregnancy. The origin of the receptors is a female donor in good health, enrolled as a control in a pregnancy study.

This rearrangement joins TRBV9 to TRBJ2-7; 7 bases align to TRBD2. The CDR3 has 14 residues. Per germline, CDR1 SGDLS and CDR2 YYNGEE. After removal of 4 bases from V and 3 bases from J, the junction contained 7 bases not matched to a gene. The CDR3 region has the DNA TGTGCCAGCAGCCCGCCGGGACTATACTACGAGCAGTACTTC. Protein: CASSPPGLYYEQYF.

This clone was seen a single time. The chain recombines TRBV6-1 with TRBJ1-1; D is unclear. Germline CDR1 reads MNHNS; CDR2 reads SASEGT. This CDR3 spans 9 amino acids. V shed 9 bases and J shed 7 bases, with 6 bases lying between them. CDR3 DNA: TGTGCCAGTACAGTTGAAGCTTTCTTT. It codes for CASTVEAFF.

This clone was detected once. The CDR3, as DNA: TGTGCCAGCTCAGAGGGACGGGAGGGTCGAGAGCAGTACTTC. It encodes CASSEGREGREQYF. V is TRBV18 and J is TRBJ2-7, with 8 positions matching TRBD2. The CDR3 loop spans 14 amino acids. Losses at the gene ends were 5 bases for V and 7 bases for J; bases not matched to a gene: 10. Germline CDR1 and CDR2: KGHSH and LQKENI. The full variable domain, completed using reference TRBV18 and TRBJ2-7, is NAGVMQNPRHLVRRRGQEARLRCSPMKGHSHVYWYRQLPEEGLKFMVYLQKENIIDESGMPKERFSAEFPKEGPSILRIQQVVRGDSAAYFCASSEGREGREQYFGPGTRLTVT.

V is TRBV4-2 and J is TRBJ2-1; D might be TRBD2 (6 bases). V lost 0 bases and J 12 bases, leaving 15 bases between the germline ends. CDR1 and CDR2 (germline): LGHNA, YNFKEQ. There are 14 residues in the CDR3. CDR3 nucleotide sequence: TGTGCCAGCAGCCAAGATCAGGAGGGTGTGAGGCAGTTCTTC. Its protein product is CASSQDQEGVRQFF.

The chain links TRBV18 to TRBJ2-3; the match to TRBD2 covers 11 bases. This CDR3 is built from 17 residues. Germline V CDR1 and CDR2: KGHSH, LQKENI. J gave up 4 bases and V 1 base, and 7 bases lay outside the gene matches. CDR3 nucleotide sequence: TGTGCCAGCTCACCACTAGCGGGGGGGCCTGGCGCAGATACGCAGTATTTT. Encoded protein: CASSPLAGGPGADTQYF.

V and J are TRBV25-1 and TRBJ1-1; D is unresolved. The germline V gene has CDR1 MGHDK and CDR2 SYGVNS. The length of the CDR3 is 11 residues. V was cut by 0 bases and J by 9 bases, with 5 bases left in between. As DNA, the CDR3 is TGTGCCAGCAGTGAATATCCTAAAGCTTTCTTT. Translating gives CASSEYPKAFF.

V usage is TRBV7-2 and J usage is TRBJ1-1; D unclear. Germline V gene sequence: CDR1 SGHTA, CDR2 FQGNSA. Trimming pared 1 base from V and 4 bases from J, leaving 10 bases between. The CDR3 covers 14 residues. Written as DNA, the CDR3 is TGTGCCAGCAGCTTAGACCGGTTATTCACTGAAGCTTTCTTT. Residues: CASSLDRLFTEAFF.

The V call is TRBV2, the J call TRBJ2-1; 12 bases agree with TRBD2. V gave up 6 bases and J gave up 8 bases; unmatched junction bases: 8. The germline gives CDR1 SNHLY, CDR2 FYNNEI. The CDR3 runs 15 residues. This chain's CDR3 is CASRALAGGHDEQFF. As DNA, the CDR3 is TGTGCCAGCAGGGCCCTAGCGGGGGGGCATGATGAGCAGTTCTTC.

Points on this clone: Within the sample, other DNA sequences also encode this same CDR3. This sequence joins TRBV30 and TRBJ1-5, with D possibly matching TRBD1 (5 bases). Germline values: CDR1 GTSNPN, CDR2 SVGIG (reference sequence). The CDR3 is 13 residues long. Trimming left V 0 bases short and J 4 bases short, with 7 bases between. The CDR3 is CAWSVQGNQPQHF. CDR3 bases: TGTGCCTGGAGTGTTCAGGGAAATCAGCCCCAGCATTTT.

The chain uses TRBV30 and TRBJ1-5; D call uncertain. CDR1 is GTSNPN, CDR2 SVGIG, per germline (reference sequence). The CDR3 is made up of 13 amino acids. The V end lost 3 bases, the J end lost 1 base, and 7 bases lay between the germline ends. The CDR3 here is CAWSRKSNQPQHF. For the CDR3, the DNA is TGTGCCTGGAGCAGAAAAAGCAATCAGCCCCAGCATTTT.

This clone has just a few counts. DNA of the CDR3: TGTGCCACCAGCAGAATAGGACTAGCGGCACAAGAGACCCAGTACTTC. As protein: CATSRIGLAAQETQYF. The gene calls are TRBV15 and TRBJ2-5, with 10 bases aligning to TRBD2. The CDR3 runs 16 residues. The V and J ends lost 2 bases and 2 bases, in that order; junction bases with no gene match: 5. Germline values: CDR1 LNHNV, CDR2 YYDKDF (reference sequence).

The V call is TRBV28, the J call TRBJ1-2; 10 bases line up with TRBD1. Unmatched junction bases numbered 10, after V lost 6 bases and J lost 6 bases. The germline V gene encodes CDR1 MDHEN and CDR2 SYDVKM. The CDR3 runs to 15 residues. CDR3 protein: CASRSHTGTGDGYTF. CDR3 bases: TGTGCCAGCAGATCCCACACCGGGACAGGGGATGGCTACACCTTC.

The gene calls are TRBV6-5 and TRBJ2-6, with 8 bases aligning to TRBD1. V lost 5 bases to trimming and J lost 1 base; unmatched junction nucleotides: 1. The length of the CDR3 is 15 residues. CDR1 is MNHEY and CDR2 is SVGAGI in the germline V gene. The chain's CDR3 is CASSRTGSGANVLTF. CDR3 nucleotide sequence: TGTGCCAGCAGTCGGACAGGGTCTGGGGCCAACGTCCTGACTTTC.